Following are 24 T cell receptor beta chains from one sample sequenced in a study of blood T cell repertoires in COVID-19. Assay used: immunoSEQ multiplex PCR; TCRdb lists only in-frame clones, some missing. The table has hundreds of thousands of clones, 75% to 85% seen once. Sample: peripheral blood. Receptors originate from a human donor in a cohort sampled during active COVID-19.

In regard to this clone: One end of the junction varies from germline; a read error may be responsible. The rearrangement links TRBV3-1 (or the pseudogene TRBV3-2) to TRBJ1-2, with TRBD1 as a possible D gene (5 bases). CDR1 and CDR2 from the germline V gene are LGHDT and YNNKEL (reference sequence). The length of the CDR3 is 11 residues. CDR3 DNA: TGTGCCAGCAGCCAAGGACCGGTACAGGACTTC. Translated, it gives CASSQGPVQDF.

CDR3 in DNA: TGTGCCAGCAGTGATGACAGCCAGGAGCAGTTCTTC. This codes for CASSDDSQEQFF. The rearrangement joins TRBV2 to TRBJ2-1, with D perhaps matching TRBD1 (5 bases). The germline CDR1 and CDR2 sequences are SNHLY and FYNNEI. Trimming shortened V by 3 bases and J by 10 bases, and 10 bases separated the two germline ends. The CDR3 contains 12 residues. The whole variable domain, remainder taken from reference TRBV2 and TRBJ2-1, is EPEVTQTPSHQVTQMGQEVILRCVPISNHLYFYWYRQILGQKVEFLVSFYNNEISEKSEIFDDQFSVERPDGSNFTLKIRSTKLEDSAMYFCASSDDSQEQFFGPGTRLTVL.

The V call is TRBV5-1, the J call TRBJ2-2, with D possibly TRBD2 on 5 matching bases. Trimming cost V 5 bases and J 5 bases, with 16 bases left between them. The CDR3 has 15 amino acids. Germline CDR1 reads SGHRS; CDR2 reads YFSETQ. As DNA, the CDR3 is TGCGCCAGCAGTCGAGCGGACGGTGCTACCGGGGAGCTGTTTTTT. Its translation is CASSRADGATGELFF.

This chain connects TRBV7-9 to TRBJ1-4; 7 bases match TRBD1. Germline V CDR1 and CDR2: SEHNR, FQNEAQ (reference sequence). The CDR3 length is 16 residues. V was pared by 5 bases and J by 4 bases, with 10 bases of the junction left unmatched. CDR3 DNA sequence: TGTGCCAGCAGCCCACCTCTGACAGGGTTTAATGAAAAACTGTTTTTT. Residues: CASSPPLTGFNEKLFF.

As DNA, the CDR3 is TGTGCCAGCAGCTTAGGGCTCACAGATACGCAGTATTTT. Translated, it gives CASSLGLTDTQYF. V usage is TRBV7-2 and J usage is TRBJ2-3; D is unclear. V lost 1 base to trimming and J lost 2 bases, with 4 bases between them. The CDR3 has 13 residues. In germline, CDR1 is SGHTA, CDR2 FQGNSA.

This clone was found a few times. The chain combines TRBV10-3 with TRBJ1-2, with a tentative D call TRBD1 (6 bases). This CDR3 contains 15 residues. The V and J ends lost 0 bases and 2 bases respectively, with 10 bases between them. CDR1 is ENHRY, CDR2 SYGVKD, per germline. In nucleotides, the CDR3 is TGTGCCATCAGTGAGTCTCAGACAGGAAACTATGGCTACACCTTC. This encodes CAISESQTGNYGYTF.

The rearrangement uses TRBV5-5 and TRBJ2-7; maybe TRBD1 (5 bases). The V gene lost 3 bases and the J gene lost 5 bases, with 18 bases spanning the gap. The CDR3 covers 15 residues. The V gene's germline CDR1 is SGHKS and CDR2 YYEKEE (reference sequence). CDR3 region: CASSSDPGYNDEQYF. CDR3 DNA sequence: TGTGCCAGCAGCTCAGATCCAGGGTACAACGACGAGCAGTACTTC.

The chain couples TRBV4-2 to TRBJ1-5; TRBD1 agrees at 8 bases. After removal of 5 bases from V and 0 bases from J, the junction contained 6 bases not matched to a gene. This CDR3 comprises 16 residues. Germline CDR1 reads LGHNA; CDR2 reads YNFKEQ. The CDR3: CASSNRGAYSNQPQHF. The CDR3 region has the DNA TGTGCCAGCAGCAACAGGGGGGCTTATAGCAATCAGCCCCAGCATTTT.

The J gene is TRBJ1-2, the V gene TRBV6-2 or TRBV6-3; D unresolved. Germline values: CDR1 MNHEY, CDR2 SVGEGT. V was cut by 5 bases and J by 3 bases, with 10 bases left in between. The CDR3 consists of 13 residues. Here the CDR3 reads CASSPDIYYGYTF. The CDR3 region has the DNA TGTGCCAGCAGTCCCGACATATACTATGGCTACACCTTC.

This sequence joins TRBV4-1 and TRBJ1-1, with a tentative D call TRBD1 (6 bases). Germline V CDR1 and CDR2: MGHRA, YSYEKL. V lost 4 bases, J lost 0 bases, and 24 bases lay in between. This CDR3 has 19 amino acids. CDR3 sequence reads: CASSPISGALGVLNTEAFF. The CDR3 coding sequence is TGCGCCAGCAGCCCGATCTCAGGGGCCCTTGGGGTTTTGAACACTGAAGCTTTCTTT.

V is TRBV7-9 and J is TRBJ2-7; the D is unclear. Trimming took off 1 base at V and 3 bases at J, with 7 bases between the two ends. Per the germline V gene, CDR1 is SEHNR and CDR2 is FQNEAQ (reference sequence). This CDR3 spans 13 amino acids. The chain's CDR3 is CASSLVAGYEQYF. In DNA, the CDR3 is TGTGCCAGCAGCTTAGTGGCTGGCTACGAGCAGTACTTC. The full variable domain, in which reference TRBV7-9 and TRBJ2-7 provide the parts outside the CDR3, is DTGVSQNPRHKITKRGQNVTFRCDPISEHNRLYWYRQTLGQGPEFLTYFQNEAQLEKSRLLSDRFSAERPKGSFSTLEIQRTEQGDSAMYLCASSLVAGYEQYFGPGTRLTVT.

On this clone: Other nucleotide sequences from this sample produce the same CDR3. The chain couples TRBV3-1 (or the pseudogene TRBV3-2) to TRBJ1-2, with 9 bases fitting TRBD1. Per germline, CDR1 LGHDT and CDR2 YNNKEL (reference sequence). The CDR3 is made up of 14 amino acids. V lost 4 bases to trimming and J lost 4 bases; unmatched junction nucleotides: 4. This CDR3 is CASSPGTGTYGYTF. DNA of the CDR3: TGTGCCAGCAGCCCTGGGACAGGGACCTATGGCTACACCTTC.

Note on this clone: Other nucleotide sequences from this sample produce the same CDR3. Here the CDR3 DNA reads TGCGCCAGCAGCTTGGGGGACAGGGATAATTCACCCCTCCACTTT. This encodes CASSLGDRDNSPLHF. The chain carries TRBV5-1 and TRBJ1-6; 9 nucleotides agree with TRBD1. Losses at the gene ends were 0 bases for V and 5 bases for J; bases not matched to a gene: 0. The CDR3 is 15 amino acids. CDR1 and CDR2 (germline): SGHRS, YFSETQ.

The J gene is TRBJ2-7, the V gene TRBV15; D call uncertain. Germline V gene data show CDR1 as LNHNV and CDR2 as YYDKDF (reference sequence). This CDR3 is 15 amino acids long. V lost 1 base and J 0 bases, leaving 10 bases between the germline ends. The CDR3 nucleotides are TGTGCCACCAGCAGAGTGTCTCCCCGCTCCTACGAGCAGTACTTC. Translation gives CATSRVSPRSYEQYF.

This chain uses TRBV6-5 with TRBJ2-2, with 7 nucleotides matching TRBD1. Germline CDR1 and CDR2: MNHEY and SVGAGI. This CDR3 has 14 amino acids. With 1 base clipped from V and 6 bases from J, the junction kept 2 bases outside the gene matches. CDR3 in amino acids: CASSYLTGPGELFF. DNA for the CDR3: TGTGCCAGCAGTTACTTGACAGGGCCCGGGGAGCTGTTTTTT.

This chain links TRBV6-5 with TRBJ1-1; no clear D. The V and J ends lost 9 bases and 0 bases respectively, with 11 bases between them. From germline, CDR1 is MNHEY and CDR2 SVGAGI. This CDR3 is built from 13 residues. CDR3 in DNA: TGTGCCAGTAAGGAGGCGCTGAACACTGAAGCTTTCTTT. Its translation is CASKEALNTEAFF.

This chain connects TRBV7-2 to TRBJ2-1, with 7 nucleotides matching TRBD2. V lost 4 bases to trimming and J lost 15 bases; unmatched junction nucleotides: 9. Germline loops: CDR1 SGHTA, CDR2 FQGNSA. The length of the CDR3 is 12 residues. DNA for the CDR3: TGTGCCAGCAGCTCATACCGGGACTATGCGTTCTTC. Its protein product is CASSSYRDYAFF.

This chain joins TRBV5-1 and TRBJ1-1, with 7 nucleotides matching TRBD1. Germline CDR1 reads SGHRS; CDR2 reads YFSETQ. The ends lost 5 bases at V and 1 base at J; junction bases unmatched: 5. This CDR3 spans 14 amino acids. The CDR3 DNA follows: TGCGCCAGCAGATCGGGACAGCAGAACACTGAAGCTTTCTTT. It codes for CASRSGQQNTEAFF.

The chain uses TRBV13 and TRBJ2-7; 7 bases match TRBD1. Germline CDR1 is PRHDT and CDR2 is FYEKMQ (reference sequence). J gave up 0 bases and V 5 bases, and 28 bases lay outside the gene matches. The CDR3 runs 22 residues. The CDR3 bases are TGTGCCAGCAGCCAGACAGGGTTAAGTCTCGGCGAAGGGTATGGGAGCTCCTACGAGCAGTACTTC. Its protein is CASSQTGLSLGEGYGSSYEQYF.

CDR3 nucleotides: TGTGCCAGCAGCCAGGGCACGACCGGGGAGCTGTTTTTT. Its translation is CASSQGTTGELFF. This chain links TRBV7-3 with TRBJ2-2, with D maybe TRBD1 (5 bases). Per germline, CDR1 SGHTA and CDR2 FQGTGA. The CDR3 sequence is 13 residues long. Trimming removed 5 bases from V and 5 bases from J, with 9 bases in between.

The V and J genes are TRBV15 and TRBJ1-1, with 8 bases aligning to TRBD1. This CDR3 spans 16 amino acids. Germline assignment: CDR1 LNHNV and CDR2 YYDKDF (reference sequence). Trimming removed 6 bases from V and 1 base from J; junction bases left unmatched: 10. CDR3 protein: CATSIIRTGQNTEAFF. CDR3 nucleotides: TGTGCCACCAGTATCATCCGGACAGGGCAGAACACTGAAGCTTTCTTT.

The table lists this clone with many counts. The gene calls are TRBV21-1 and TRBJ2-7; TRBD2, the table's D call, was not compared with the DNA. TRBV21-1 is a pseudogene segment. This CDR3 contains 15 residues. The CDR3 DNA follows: TGTGCCAGCAGCTTAACGAGGGTGGTAGCCTACGAGCAGTACTTC. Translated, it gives CASSLTRVVAYEQYF.

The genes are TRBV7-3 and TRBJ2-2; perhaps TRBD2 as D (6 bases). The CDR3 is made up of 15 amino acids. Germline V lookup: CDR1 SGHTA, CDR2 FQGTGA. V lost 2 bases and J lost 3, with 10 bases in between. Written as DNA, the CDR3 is TGTGCCAGCAGCTTAGCGGGGTTGGACACCGGGGAGCTGTTTTTT. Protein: CASSLAGLDTGELFF.

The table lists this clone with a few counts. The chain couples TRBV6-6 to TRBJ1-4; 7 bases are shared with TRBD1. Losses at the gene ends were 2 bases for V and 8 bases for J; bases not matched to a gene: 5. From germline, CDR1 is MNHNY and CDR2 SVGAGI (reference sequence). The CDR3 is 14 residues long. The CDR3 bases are TGTGCCAGCAGTTACACAGGGGCGCACGAAAAACTGTTTTTT. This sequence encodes CASSYTGAHEKLFF.